A selection of T cell receptor beta chains follows, all from one sample in a study of cytomegalovirus exposure and HLA in healthy donors. This table comes from immunoSEQ multiplex PCR, and its TCRdb copy is limited to in-frame clones, with some not included. The data contain under 200,000 clones, more than 9.5% of them seen just once; the ten biggest clones take up approximately 7.8%. Material for sequencing was PBMCs. These receptors were obtained from a man aged 45-60 years in good health and CMV-seropositive. CDR3s include the opening cysteine and the closing phenylalanine or tryptophan. Each record gives: V gene, clone size, D gene, J gene, CDR3 protein, CDR3 DNA. The D gene is left open where the match is weak. Some rows mark clone size as missing; the rest say once, few, many or name a class of expanded clone.

TRBV7-9	few	TRBD2	TRBJ2-3	CASGSGGPTDTQYF	TGTGCCAGCGGGTCGGGGGGGCCCACAGATACGCAGTATTTT
TRBV5-1	NA	NA	TRBJ1-2	CASSLGGQGYGYTF	TGCGCCAGCAGCTTGGGGGGGCAGGGCTATGGCTACACCTTC
TRBV7-2	few	TRBD1	TRBJ1-6	CASSTRQGGSPLHF	TGTGCCAGCAGCACCAGACAGGGGGGTTCACCCCTCCACTTT
TRBV19	NA	TRBD1	TRBJ2-2	CASSRMGQAARELFF	TGTGCCAGTAGTAGGATGGGACAGGCGGCCAGGGAGCTGTTTTTT
TRBV15	NA	TRBD1	TRBJ1-2	CATSRQTGYYGYTF	TGTGCCACCAGCAGGCAGACAGGGTACTATGGCTACACCTTC
TRBV5-8	few	TRBD2	TRBJ2-3	CASSPGLAGIYTQYF	TGTGCCAGCAGCCCGGGACTAGCAGGGATCTATACGCAGTATTTT
TRBV29-1	many	NA	TRBJ1-1	CSLTGFGNTEAFF	TGCAGCCTGACGGGATTCGGAAACACTGAAGCTTTCTTT
TRBV11-3	NA	TRBD1	TRBJ1-4	CASSYGQGNEKLFF	TGTGCCAGCAGCTACGGACAGGGAAATGAAAAACTGTTTTTT
TRBV7-3	NA	TRBD1	TRBJ2-3	CASSLRGQGLSTDTQYF	TGTGCCAGCAGCTTAAGGGGACAGGGTTTAAGCACAGATACGCAGTATTTT
TRBV11-3	few	NA	TRBJ2-3	CASSLEGREADTQYF	TGTGCCAGCAGCTTAGAGGGCAGGGAGGCAGATACGCAGTATTTT
TRBV7-9	NA	NA	TRBJ2-6	CASSLGAVANVLTF	TGTGCCAGCAGCTTAGGGGCCGTGGCCAACGTCCTGACTTTC
TRBV11-2	few	NA	TRBJ1-6	CASSLVRTVNNSPLHF	TGTGCCAGCAGCTTAGTAAGGACAGTAAATAATTCACCCCTCCACTTT
TRBV11-3	few	TRBD1	TRBJ1-1	CASSHRGSPEAFF	TGTGCCAGCAGCCACAGGGGTAGCCCTGAAGCTTTCTTT
TRBV14	few	TRBD2	TRBJ2-3	CASSQGVSGGAGDTQYF	TGTGCCAGCAGCCAAGGTGTTAGCGGGGGGGCCGGCGATACGCAGTATTTT
TRBV7-2	NA	NA	TRBJ2-3	CASSLRGSDTQYF	TGTGCCAGCAGCTTACGGGGGAGTGATACGCAGTATTTT
TRBV6-1	few	TRBD2	TRBJ2-2	CASSPLSGGTGELFF	TGTGCCAGCAGCCCCTTAAGCGGGGGAACCGGGGAGCTGTTTTTT
TRBV5-8	NA	NA	TRBJ1-5	CASSFSGDQPQHF	TGTGCCAGCAGCTTCTCGGGGGACCAGCCCCAGCATTTT
TRBV5-1	NA	NA	TRBJ1-2	CASSLGLGRRANYGYTF	TGCGCCAGCAGCTTGGGATTGGGTAGGAGAGCTAACTATGGCTACACCTTC
TRBV18	NA	TRBD1	TRBJ1-1	CATSQGLNTEAFF	TGTGCCACCTCACAGGGGTTGAACACTGAAGCTTTCTTT
TRBV9	few	NA	TRBJ1-1	CASSGVNRVDTEAFF	TGTGCCAGCAGCGGGGTTAACAGGGTGGACACTGAAGCTTTCTTT
TRBV11-2	few	NA	TRBJ2-5	CASSLVRGTQETQYF	TGTGCCAGCAGCTTAGTAAGGGGCACCCAAGAGACCCAGTACTTC
TRBV5-8	NA	NA	TRBJ2-5	CASSLAETQYF	TGTGCCAGCAGCTTAGCAGAGACCCAGTACTTC
TRBV4-3	few	NA	TRBJ1-1	CASSQLGNTEAFF	TGCGCCAGCAGCCAACTGGGCAACACTGAAGCTTTCTTT
TRBV5-1	NA	NA	TRBJ1-2	CASSPSGKEIYGYTF	TGCGCCAGCAGCCCGTCCGGGAAAGAGATATATGGCTACACCTTC
TRBV2	NA	TRBD2	TRBJ2-2	CASSGLAWELFF	TGTGCCAGCAGTGGACTAGCGTGGGAGCTGTTTTTT
TRBV5-1	few	TRBD2	TRBJ2-7	CASSLEVAGDLYEQYF	TGCGCCAGCAGCTTGGAGGTAGCGGGGGACCTATACGAGCAGTACTTC
TRBV7-2	NA	TRBD1	TRBJ2-5	CASSSGQGETQYF	TGTGCCAGCAGCTCGGGACAGGGAGAGACCCAGTACTTC
TRBV4-3	few	NA	TRBJ2-3	CASSQGLSTDTQYF	TGCGCCAGCAGCCAAGGACTATCCACAGATACGCAGTATTTT
TRBV19	NA	TRBD1	TRBJ1-2	CASNPTGGNYGYTF	TGTGCCAGTAACCCGACAGGGGGCAACTATGGCTACACCTTC
TRBV28	few	TRBD1	TRBJ1-6	CASTERDRANSPLHF	TGTGCCAGCACCGAAAGGGACAGGGCTAATTCACCCCTCCACTTT
TRBV5-1	few	TRBD1	TRBJ1-1	CASSLEAGGRTEAFF	TGCGCCAGCAGCTTGGAAGCAGGGGGTCGCACTGAAGCTTTCTTT
TRBV30	few	TRBD1	TRBJ1-2	CAWSFTGTGVNGYTF	TGTGCCTGGAGTTTCACCGGGACAGGGGTCAATGGCTACACCTTC
TRBV19	few	NA	TRBJ2-1	CASSMGTGPRNEQFF	TGTGCCAGTAGTATGGGAACAGGGCCGAGGAATGAGCAGTTCTTC
TRBV7-2	few	NA	TRBJ2-5	CASSPGVGETQYF	TGTGCCAGCAGCCCGGGGGTAGGGGAGACCCAGTACTTC
TRBV5-1	few	TRBD2	TRBJ2-2	CASSPIAGDNTGELFF	TGCGCCAGCAGCCCGATAGCGGGAGATAACACCGGGGAGCTGTTTTTT
TRBV5-1	few	TRBD1	TRBJ2-7	CASTYGTASSYEQYF	TGCGCCAGCACCTACGGGACAGCGAGCTCCTACGAGCAGTACTTC
TRBV11-3	NA	NA	TRBJ2-1	CASSLNELNEQFF	TGTGCCAGCAGCTTAAACGAGTTGAATGAGCAGTTCTTC
TRBV19	few	NA	TRBJ1-1	CASTPWFTGMNTEAFF	TGTGCCAGTACCCCCTGGTTTACAGGGATGAACACTGAAGCTTTCTTT
TRBV5-1	NA	NA	TRBJ1-3	CASSLAAAVSGLSSGNTIYF	TGCGCCAGCAGCTTGGCCGCGGCTGTTTCCGGACTCAGCTCTGGAAACACCATATATTTT
TRBV11-3	few	NA	TRBJ1-1	CASRLDSGDLMNTEAFF	TGTGCCAGCAGATTAGATTCAGGGGACCTTATGAACACTGAAGCTTTCTTT
TRBV7-9	NA	TRBD1	TRBJ1-2	CASSLNNRDRDGYTF	TGTGCCAGCAGCTTAAACAACCGGGACAGGGACGGCTACACCTTC
TRBV5-1	NA	NA	TRBJ2-1	CASSLGASINEQFF	TGCGCCAGCAGCTTGGGGGCCAGTATAAATGAGCAGTTCTTC
TRBV10-3	NA	NA	TRBJ1-2	CAISEPRQGSLYGYTF	TGTGCCATCAGTGAGCCGAGGCAGGGGTCCCTCTATGGCTACACCTTC
TRBV7-9	few	NA	TRBJ2-1	CASSFINEQFF	TGTGCCAGCAGCTTCATCAATGAGCAGTTCTTC
TRBV6-6	few	TRBD1	TRBJ1-1	CASSRDSLNTEAFF	TGTGCCAGCAGTCGGGACAGCCTGAACACTGAAGCTTTCTTT
TRBV14	few	NA	TRBJ1-4	CASSQDPRGEKLFF	TGTGCCAGCAGCCAAGATCCTCGAGGAGAAAAACTGTTTTTT
TRBV19	few	NA	TRBJ1-2	CASIRDGGGYGYTF	TGTGCCAGTATAAGGGACGGGGGGGGATATGGCTACACCTTC